This TCR beta chain was captured in a study of cytomegalovirus exposure and HLA in healthy donors. Study findings and constraints: Reports state that TCR beta sequences accurately predicted most subjects' HLA-A and HLA-B alleles.

Primers: 60 Vbeta forward and 13 Jbeta reverse. The data were produced by immunoSEQ multiplex PCR, yet TCRdb's version contains in-frame clones alone and is incomplete. The data contain 55,000 to 75,000 clones, more than 70% of them singletons. For this clone: Its specificity is not known.

Per the germline V gene, CDR1 is SNHLY and CDR2 is FYNNEI. The CDR3 has 13 amino acids. V gave up 8 bases and J gave up 5 bases, with 13 bases separating them. The genes are TRBV2 and TRBJ1-5; D is unclear. Sequencing was performed on PBMCs. This receptor was obtained from a man aged 18 to 30 in good health and CMV-seronegative. The CDR3 here is CASHRHVDQPQHF. The CDR3 bases are TGTGCCAGCCATCGACACGTAGATCAGCCCCAGCATTTT.